This TCR beta chain was identified in a study of T cell repertoires in cytomegalovirus infection. The CDR3 consists of 13 residues. V lost 2 bases to trimming and J lost 5 bases, with 9 bases between them. Germline CDR1 is SGHTA and CDR2 is FQGTGA. TCRdb ran MiXCR on the reads and lists one entry per CDR3 protein. Of around 450,000 distinct CDR3 sequences in the sample, around 10% were seen once. The sample comprised PBMCs. The chain recombines TRBV7-3 with TRBJ2-5; unclear D gene. This clonotype originated in a human donor in good health (CMV status not recorded). Some clones in this sample may be carry-over from other donors' samples. CDR3 coding DNA: TGTGCCAGCAGCTTAGACATTTTGGAGACCCAGTACTTC. It is translated as CASSLDILETQYF. The complete variable domain, with remaining parts taken from reference TRBV7-3 and TRBJ2-5, reads GAGVSQTPSNKVTEKGKYVELRCDPISGHTALYWYRQSLGQGPEFLIYFQGTGAADDSGLPNDRFFAVRPEGSVSTLKIQRTERGDSAVYLCASSLDILETQYFGPGTRLLVL.